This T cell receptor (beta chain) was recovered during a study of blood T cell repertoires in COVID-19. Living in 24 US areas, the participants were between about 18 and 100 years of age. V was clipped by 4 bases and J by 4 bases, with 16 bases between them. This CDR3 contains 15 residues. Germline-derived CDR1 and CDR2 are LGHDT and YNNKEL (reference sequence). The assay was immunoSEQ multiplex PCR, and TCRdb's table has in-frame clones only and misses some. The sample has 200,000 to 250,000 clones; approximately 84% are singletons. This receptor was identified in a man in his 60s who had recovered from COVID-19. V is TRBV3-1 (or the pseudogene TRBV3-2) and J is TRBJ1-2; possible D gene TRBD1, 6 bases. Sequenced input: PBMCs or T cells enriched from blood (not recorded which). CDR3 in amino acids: CASSRKGRGGYGYTF. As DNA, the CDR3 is TGTGCCAGCAGCCGAAAAGGCAGGGGTGGCTATGGCTACACCTTC.